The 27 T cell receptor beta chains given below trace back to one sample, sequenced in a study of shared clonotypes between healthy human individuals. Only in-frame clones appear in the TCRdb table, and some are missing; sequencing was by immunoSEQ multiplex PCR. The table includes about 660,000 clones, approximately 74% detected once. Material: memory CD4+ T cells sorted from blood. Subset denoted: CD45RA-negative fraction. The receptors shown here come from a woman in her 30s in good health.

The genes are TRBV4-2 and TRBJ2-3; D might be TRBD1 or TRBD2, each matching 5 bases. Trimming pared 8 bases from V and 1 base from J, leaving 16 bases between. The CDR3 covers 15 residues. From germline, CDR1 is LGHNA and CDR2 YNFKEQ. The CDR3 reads CASSLGQAGTDTQYF. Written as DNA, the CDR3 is TGTGCCAGCTCCCTGGGGCAAGCGGGCACAGATACGCAGTATTTT.

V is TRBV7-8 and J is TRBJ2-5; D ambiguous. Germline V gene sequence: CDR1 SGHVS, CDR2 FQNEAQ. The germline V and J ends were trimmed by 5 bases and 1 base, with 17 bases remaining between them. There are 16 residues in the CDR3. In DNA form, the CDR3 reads TGTGCCAGCAGCCAGACTCGAGTTTTCCCCCAAGAGACCCAGTACTTC. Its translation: CASSQTRVFPQETQYF.

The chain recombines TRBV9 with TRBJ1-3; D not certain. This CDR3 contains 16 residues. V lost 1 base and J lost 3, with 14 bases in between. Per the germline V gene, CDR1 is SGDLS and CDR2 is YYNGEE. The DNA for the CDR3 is TGTGCCAGCAGCGTACGGGTCGCTTCAGGTGGAAACACCATATATTTT. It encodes CASSVRVASGGNTIYF. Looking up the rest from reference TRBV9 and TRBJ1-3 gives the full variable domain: DSGVTQTPKHLITATGQRVTLRCSPRSGDLSVYWYQQSLDQGLQFLIQYYNGEERAKGNILERFSAQQFPDLHSELNLSSLELGDSALYFCASSVRVASGGNTIYFGEGSWLTVV.

The CDR3 loop reads CASSPRGHRVEAFF. The CDR3 coding sequence is TGTGCCAGCAGTCCTCGGGGGCACAGGGTCGAAGCTTTCTTT. The chain employs TRBV2 and TRBJ1-1; D is possibly TRBD1 (6 bases). From germline, CDR1 is SNHLY and CDR2 FYNNEI. V dropped 5 bases and J dropped 8 bases, with 18 bases sitting between them. CDR3 length equals 14 residues. Filled out from reference TRBV2 and TRBJ1-1, the complete variable domain reads EPEVTQTPSHQVTQMGQEVILRCVPISNHLYFYWYRQILGQKVEFLVSFYNNEISEKSEIFDDQFSVERPDGSNFTLKIRSTKLEDSAMYFCASSPRGHRVEAFFGQGTRLTVV.

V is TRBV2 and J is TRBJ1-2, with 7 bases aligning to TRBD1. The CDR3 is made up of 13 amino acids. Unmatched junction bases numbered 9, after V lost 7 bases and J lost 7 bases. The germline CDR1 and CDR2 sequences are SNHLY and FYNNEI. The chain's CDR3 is CASIAGGQLGYTF. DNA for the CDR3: TGTGCCAGCATAGCAGGGGGGCAGCTTGGCTACACCTTC.

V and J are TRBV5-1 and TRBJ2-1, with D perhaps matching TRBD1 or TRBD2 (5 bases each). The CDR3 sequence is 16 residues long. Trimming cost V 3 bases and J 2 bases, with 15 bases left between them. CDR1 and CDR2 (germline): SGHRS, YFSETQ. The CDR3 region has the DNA TGCGCCAGCAGCTCGGGGACCGCCGAGGCCTACAATGAGCAGTTCTTC. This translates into CASSSGTAEAYNEQFF. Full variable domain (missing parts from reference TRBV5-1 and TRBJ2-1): KAGVTQTPRYLIKTRGQQVTLSCSPISGHRSVSWYQQTPGQGLQFLFEYFSETQRNKGNFPGRFSGRQFSNSRSEMNVSTLELGDSALYLCASSSGTAEAYNEQFFGPGTRLTVL.

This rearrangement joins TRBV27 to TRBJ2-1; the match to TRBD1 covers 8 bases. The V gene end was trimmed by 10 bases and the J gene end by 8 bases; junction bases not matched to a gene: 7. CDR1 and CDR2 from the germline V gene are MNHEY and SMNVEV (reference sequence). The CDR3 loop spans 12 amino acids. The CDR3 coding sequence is TGTGCCACCTGGGCAGGGGGCTATGAGCAGTTCTTC. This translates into CATWAGGYEQFF.

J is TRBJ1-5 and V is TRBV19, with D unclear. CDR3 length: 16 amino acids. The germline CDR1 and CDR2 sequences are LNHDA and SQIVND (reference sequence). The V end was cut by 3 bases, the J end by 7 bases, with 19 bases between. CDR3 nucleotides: TGTGCCAGTAGTATTTACGCAGGAGGAGCGGGCCAGCCCCAGCATTTT. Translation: CASSIYAGGAGQPQHF.

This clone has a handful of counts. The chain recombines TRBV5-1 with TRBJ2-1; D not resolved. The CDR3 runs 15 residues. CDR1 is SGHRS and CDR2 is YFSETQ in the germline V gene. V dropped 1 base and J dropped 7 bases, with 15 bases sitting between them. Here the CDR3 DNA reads TGCGCCAGCAGCTTGAACCTGCTCGACGTGAATGAGCAGTTCTTC. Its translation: CASSLNLLDVNEQFF.

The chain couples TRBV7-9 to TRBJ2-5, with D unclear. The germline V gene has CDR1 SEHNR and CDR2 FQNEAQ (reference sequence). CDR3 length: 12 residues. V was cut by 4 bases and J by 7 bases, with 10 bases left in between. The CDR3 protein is CASSYEIRTQYF. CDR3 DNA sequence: TGTGCCAGCAGCTACGAAATTAGGACCCAGTACTTC.

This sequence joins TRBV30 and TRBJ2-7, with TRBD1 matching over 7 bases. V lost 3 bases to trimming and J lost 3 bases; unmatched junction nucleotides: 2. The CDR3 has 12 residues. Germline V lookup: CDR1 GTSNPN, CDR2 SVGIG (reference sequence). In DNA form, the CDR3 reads TGTGCCTGGAGGGGACAGAACTACGAGCAGTACTTC. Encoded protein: CAWRGQNYEQYF.

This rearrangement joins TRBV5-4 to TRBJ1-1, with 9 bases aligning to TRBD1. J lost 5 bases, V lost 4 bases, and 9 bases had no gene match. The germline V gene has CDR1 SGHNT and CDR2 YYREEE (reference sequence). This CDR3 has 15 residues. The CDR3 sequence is CASSQGGQGRTEAFF. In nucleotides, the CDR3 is TGTGCCAGCAGCCAGGGGGGACAGGGCCGGACTGAAGCTTTCTTT.

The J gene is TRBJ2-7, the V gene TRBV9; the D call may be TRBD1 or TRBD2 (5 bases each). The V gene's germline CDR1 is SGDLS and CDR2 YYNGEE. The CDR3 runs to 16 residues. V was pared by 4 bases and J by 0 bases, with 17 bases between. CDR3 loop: CASSPRDGEISYEQYF. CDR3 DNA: TGTGCCAGCAGCCCCCGGGACGGAGAGATCTCCTACGAGCAGTACTTC.

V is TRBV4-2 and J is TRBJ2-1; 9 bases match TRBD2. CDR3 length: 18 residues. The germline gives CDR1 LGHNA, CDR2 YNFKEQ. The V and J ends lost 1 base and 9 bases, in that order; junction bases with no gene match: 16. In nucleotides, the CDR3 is TGTGCCAGCAGCCAAGCCCCGCGGGGGGGCGGGAGACAAAGTGAGCAGTTCTTC. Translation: CASSQAPRGGGRQSEQFF.

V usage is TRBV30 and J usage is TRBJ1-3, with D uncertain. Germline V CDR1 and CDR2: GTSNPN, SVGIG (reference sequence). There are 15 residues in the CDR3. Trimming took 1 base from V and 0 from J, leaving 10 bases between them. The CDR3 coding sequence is TGTGCCTGGAGTGCCGGGTTCTTCTCTGGAAACACCATATATTTT. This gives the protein CAWSAGFFSGNTIYF.

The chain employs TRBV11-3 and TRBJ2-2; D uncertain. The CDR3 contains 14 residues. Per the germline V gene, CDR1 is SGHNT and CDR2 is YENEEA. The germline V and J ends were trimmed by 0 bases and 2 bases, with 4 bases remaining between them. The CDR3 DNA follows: TGTGCCAGCAGCTTAGAGCACAACACCGGGGAGCTGTTTTTT. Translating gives CASSLEHNTGELFF.

This chain's CDR3 is CASSMGSQAEGYTF. In DNA form, the CDR3 reads TGTGCCAGTAGTATGGGATCACAGGCGGAGGGCTACACCTTC. The V gene is TRBV19, the J gene TRBJ1-2; weak D call: TRBD1 (5 bases). Germline V CDR1 and CDR2: LNHDA, SQIVND (reference sequence). The V gene lost 3 bases and the J gene lost 8 bases, with 16 bases spanning the gap. The CDR3 totals 14 residues.

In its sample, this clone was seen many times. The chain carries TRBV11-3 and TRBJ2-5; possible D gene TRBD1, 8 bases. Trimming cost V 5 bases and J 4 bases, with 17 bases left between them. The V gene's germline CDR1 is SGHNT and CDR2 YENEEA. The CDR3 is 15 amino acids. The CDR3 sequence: CASSRQTGEGETQYF. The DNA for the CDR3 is TGTGCCAGCAGCCGACAGACAGGGGAGGGAGAGACCCAGTACTTC.

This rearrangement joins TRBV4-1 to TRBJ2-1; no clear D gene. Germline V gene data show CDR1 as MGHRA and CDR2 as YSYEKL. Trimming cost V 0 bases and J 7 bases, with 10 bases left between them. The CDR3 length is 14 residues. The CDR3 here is CASSQDKIRNEQFF. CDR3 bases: TGCGCCAGCAGCCAAGATAAGATTAGGAATGAGCAGTTCTTC.

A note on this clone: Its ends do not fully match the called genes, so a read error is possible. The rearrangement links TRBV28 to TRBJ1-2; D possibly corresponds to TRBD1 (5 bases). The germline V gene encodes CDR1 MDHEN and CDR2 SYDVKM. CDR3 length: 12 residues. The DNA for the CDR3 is TGTGCCAGCAGTACCCCGGGACGGCCCCATCTATTC. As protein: CASSTPGRPHLF.

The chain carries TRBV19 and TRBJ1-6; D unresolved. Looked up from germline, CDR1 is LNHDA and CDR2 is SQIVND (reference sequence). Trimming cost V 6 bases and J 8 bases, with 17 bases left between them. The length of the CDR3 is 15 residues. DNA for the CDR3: TGTGCCAGTAGCCCCGGTGAGAATACGGATTCACCCCTCCACTTT. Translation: CASSPGENTDSPLHF. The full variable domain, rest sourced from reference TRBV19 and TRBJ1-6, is DGGITQSPKYLFRKEGQNVTLSCEQNLNHDAMYWYRQDPGQGLRLIYYSQIVNDFQKGDIAEGYSVSREKKESFPLTVTSAQKNPTAFYLCASSPGENTDSPLHFGNGTRLTVT.

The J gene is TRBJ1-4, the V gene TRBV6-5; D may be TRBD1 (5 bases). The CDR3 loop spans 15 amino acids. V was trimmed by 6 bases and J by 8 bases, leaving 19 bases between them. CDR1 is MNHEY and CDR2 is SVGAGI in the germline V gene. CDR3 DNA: TGTGCCAGCAGCCCAACCGGGACTGTTCGCGAAAAACTGTTTTTT. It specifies CASSPTGTVREKLFF.

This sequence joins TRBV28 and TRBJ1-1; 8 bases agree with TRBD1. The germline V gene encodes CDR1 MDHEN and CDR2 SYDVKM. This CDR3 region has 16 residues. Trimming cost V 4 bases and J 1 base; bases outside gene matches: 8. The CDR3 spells CASSSPGGGKNTEAFF. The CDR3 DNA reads TGTGCCAGCAGTTCGCCAGGGGGCGGGAAGAACACTGAAGCTTTCTTT.

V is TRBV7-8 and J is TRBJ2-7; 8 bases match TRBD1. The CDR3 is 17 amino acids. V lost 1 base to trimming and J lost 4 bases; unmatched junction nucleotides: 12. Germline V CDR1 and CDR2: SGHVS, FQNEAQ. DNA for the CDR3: TGTGCCAGCAGCTTAGGGTACAGGGGGACTCACCTGTACGAGCAGTACTTC. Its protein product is CASSLGYRGTHLYEQYF.

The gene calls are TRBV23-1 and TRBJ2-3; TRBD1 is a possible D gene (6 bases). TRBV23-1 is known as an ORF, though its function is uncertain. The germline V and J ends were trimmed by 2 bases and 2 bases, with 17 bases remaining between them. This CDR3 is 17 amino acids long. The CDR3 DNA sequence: TGCGCCAGCAGTCAAAGGTGGTTCAGGACAGCCACAGATACGCAGTATTTT. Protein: CASSQRWFRTATDTQYF.

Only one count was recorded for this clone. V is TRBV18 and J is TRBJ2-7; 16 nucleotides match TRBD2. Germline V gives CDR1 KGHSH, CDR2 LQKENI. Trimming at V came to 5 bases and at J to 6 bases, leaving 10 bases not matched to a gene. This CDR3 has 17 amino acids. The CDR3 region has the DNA TGTGCCAGCTCATCGGGACTAGCGGGAGGGCCGGGGACCGAGCAGTACTTC. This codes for CASSSGLAGGPGTEQYF. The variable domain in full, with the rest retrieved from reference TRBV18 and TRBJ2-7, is NAGVMQNPRHLVRRRGQEARLRCSPMKGHSHVYWYRQLPEEGLKFMVYLQKENIIDESGMPKERFSAEFPKEGPSILRIQQVVRGDSAAYFCASSSGLAGGPGTEQYFGPGTRLTVT.

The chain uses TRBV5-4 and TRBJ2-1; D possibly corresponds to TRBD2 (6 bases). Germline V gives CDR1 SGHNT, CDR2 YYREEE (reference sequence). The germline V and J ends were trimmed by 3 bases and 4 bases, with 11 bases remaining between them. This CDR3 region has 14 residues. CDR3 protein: CASSSGDFYNEQFF. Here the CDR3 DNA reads TGTGCCAGCAGCTCGGGAGACTTTTACAATGAGCAGTTCTTC.